This passage covers 8 T cell receptor beta chains from one sample sequenced in a study of cytomegalovirus exposure and HLA in healthy donors. The PCR made use of 60 Vbeta and 13 Jbeta primers. Sequencing was performed with immunoSEQ multiplex PCR; in TCRdb, only in-frame clones are kept and a portion is missing. The repertoire holds about 120,000 clones, with over 60% as singletons. Source material: PBMCs. These receptor sequences come from a man aged 18 to 29 in good health and CMV-seronegative.

The chain is built from TRBV5-5 and TRBJ2-3; unclear D gene. CDR3 length: 15 amino acids. Between the trimmed V and J ends, which lost 4 bases and 0 bases, there was a span of 12 bases. Germline V CDR1 and CDR2: SGHKS, YYEKEE (reference sequence). The CDR3 loop reads CASSRGLPSTDTQYF. CDR3 in DNA: TGTGCCAGCAGCCGAGGATTACCTAGCACAGATACGCAGTATTTT.

The chain uses TRBV5-1 and TRBJ2-1, with 8 bases matching TRBD1. Germline assignment: CDR1 SGHRS and CDR2 YFSETQ. The CDR3 has 15 amino acids. V shed 4 bases, J shed 4 bases, and the junction held 7 bases outside the gene matches. In DNA form, the CDR3 reads TGCGCCAGCAGCCGGACAGGGACCTTTTACAATGAGCAGTTCTTC. This codes for CASSRTGTFYNEQFF.

This clone has more than one count but fewer than ten. J is TRBJ1-6 and V is TRBV10-3; D remains ambiguous. Germline CDR1 ENHRY, CDR2 SYGVKD. V was clipped by 8 bases and J by 10 bases, with 15 bases between them. The CDR3 is 13 residues long. This CDR3 reads CAIATREESPLHF. CDR3 coding DNA: TGTGCCATCGCTACAAGGGAGGAATCACCCCTCCACTTT.

V is TRBV19 and J is TRBJ1-1; D ambiguous. With 1 base removed from V and 11 bases from J, the gap between germline ends came to 17 bases. The V gene's germline CDR1 is LNHDA and CDR2 SQIVND (reference sequence). CDR3 length: 14 residues. Here the CDR3 reads CASSIAGVSSEAFF. The CDR3 DNA follows: TGTGCCAGTAGTATAGCTGGTGTAAGTTCGGAGGCTTTCTTT. The full variable domain, its missing parts supplied by reference TRBV19 and TRBJ1-1, is DGGITQSPKYLFRKEGQNVTLSCEQNLNHDAMYWYRQDPGQGLRLIYYSQIVNDFQKGDIAEGYSVSREKKESFPLTVTSAQKNPTAFYLCASSIAGVSSEAFFGQGTRLTVV.

With respect to this clone: The junction shows a germline mismatch at one end, possibly a read error. The chain employs TRBV15 and TRBJ2-5, with a possible D match to TRBD2 (5 bases). The CDR3 is made up of 14 amino acids. Germline values: CDR1 LNHNV, CDR2 YYDKDF (reference sequence). Here the CDR3 DNA reads TGTGCCACCAGCAGAGAGGGAGACCCTCGAGATTTCCACTTC. Translated, it gives CATSREGDPRDFHF.

The V and J genes are TRBV19 and TRBJ1-3, with 7 bases lining up with TRBD1. V lost 7 bases to trimming and J lost 0 bases; unmatched junction nucleotides: 3. There are 14 residues in the CDR3. Germline loops: CDR1 LNHDA, CDR2 SQIVND (reference sequence). CDR3 protein: CASTRDSSGNTIYF. The CDR3 DNA is TGTGCCAGTACCCGGGACAGCTCTGGAAACACCATATATTTT.

There are a few counts of this clone. This chain uses TRBV5-4 with TRBJ1-4; unclear D gene. The V and J ends lost 9 bases and 3 bases respectively, with 12 bases between them. Germline CDR1 reads SGHNT; CDR2 reads YYREEE (reference sequence). The CDR3 length is 13 residues. The chain's CDR3 is CATTQRANEKLFF. CDR3 sequence (DNA): TGTGCCACCACGCAGAGGGCTAATGAAAAACTGTTTTTT.

This sequence joins TRBV6-6 and TRBJ1-3, with D maybe TRBD1 (5 bases). Germline V CDR1 and CDR2: MNHNY, SVGAGI (reference sequence). V dropped 2 bases and J dropped 1 base, with 9 bases sitting between them. The CDR3 totals 15 residues. The CDR3, as DNA: TGTGCCAGCAGTTACCCGGAGGGGTCTGGAAACACCATATATTTT. This gives the protein CASSYPEGSGNTIYF.